One T cell receptor (beta chain) is described in this entry. Its target is not known. CDR1 and CDR2 (germline): MGHDK, SYGVNS. The CDR3 loop spans 12 amino acids. J was trimmed by 14 bases and V by 6 bases; bases with no gene match: 7. This entry is derived from a study of cytomegalovirus exposure and HLA in healthy donors. Study results and caveats: The sole available immune exposure information was CMV serostatus. Most likely, a cluster of highly shared sequence variants arose as a sequencing artifact. Earlier results showed most TCR beta V segments being productive about 87% or about 30% of the time.

The PCR contained 60 Vbeta and 13 Jbeta primers. TCRdb's table, derived via immunoSEQ multiplex PCR, lists solely in-frame clones and lacks some. The data hold under 200,000 clones, with approximately 80% observed a single time. The specimen sequenced was PBMCs. This clonotype was sampled from a woman aged 50 to 60 in good health and CMV-seropositive. V and J are TRBV25-1 and TRBJ2-1; TRBD2 matches at 10 bases. The CDR3 sequence is CASSMQAGGEFF. The CDR3, as DNA: TGTGCCAGCAGCATGCAAGCGGGAGGGGAGTTCTTC.